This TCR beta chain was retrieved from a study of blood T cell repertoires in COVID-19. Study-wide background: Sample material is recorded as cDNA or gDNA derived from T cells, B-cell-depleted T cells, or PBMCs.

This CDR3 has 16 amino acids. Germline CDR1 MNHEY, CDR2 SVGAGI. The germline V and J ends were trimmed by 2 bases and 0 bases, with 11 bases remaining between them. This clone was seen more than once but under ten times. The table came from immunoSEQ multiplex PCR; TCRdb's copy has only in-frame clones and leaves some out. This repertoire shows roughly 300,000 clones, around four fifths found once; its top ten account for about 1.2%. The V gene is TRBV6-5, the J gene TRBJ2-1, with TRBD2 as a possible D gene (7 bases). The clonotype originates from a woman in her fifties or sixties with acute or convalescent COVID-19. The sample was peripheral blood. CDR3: CASSYRGGSSYNEQFF. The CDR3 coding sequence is TGTGCCAGCAGTTACAGGGGGGGGAGCTCCTACAATGAGCAGTTCTTC.